The 12 T cell receptor beta chains below were found in one sample sequenced in a study of blood T cells in healthy people across ages. A sample-barcoded 5' primer and a J-beta primer mix were used in a second PCR of roughly 7 to 11 cycles. TCRdb fed the 5' RACE reads into MiXCR, producing one record per CDR3 protein. Of 540,000 or so distinct CDR3 sequences listed, 24% were seen once; the top ten hold 7.5% to 9%. The sample also formed part of further work on T cells of mothers and their children.

Sequencing was performed on blood. The source of these receptors is a boy aged 5-17 years in good health.

The rearrangement uses TRBV30 and TRBJ2-3, with unresolved D. The CDR3 length is 14 residues. Looked up from germline, CDR1 is GTSNPN and CDR2 is SVGIG (reference sequence). The V end was cut by 1 base, the J end by 0 bases, with 8 bases between. The CDR3 region has the DNA TGTGCCTGGAGTGCGTCGGCTAGCACAGATACGCAGTATTTT. Amino acids: CAWSASASTDTQYF. The full variable domain, with the rest looked up from reference TRBV30 and TRBJ2-3, is SQTIHQWPATLVQPVGSPLSLECTVEGTSNPNLYWYRQAAGRGLQLLFYSVGIGQISSEVPQNLSASRPQDRQFILSSKKLLLSDSGFYLCAWSASASTDTQYFGPGTRLTVL.

This chain joins TRBV4-3 and TRBJ2-5; TRBD1 matches 7 bases. The last part of the DNA fits TRBJ2-7 better; the J call may be wrong. This CDR3 has 14 amino acids. Germline V gene sequence: CDR1 LGHNA, CDR2 YSLEER. The CDR3 spells CASSRKGGADEQYF. The CDR3, as DNA: TGCGCCAGCAGCCGAAAAGGGGGCGCAGACGAGCAGTACTTC.

The chain employs TRBV5-1 and TRBJ2-3, with D possibly TRBD2 on 6 matching bases. V gave up 5 bases and J gave up 3 bases, with 19 bases separating them. Germline V gene sequence: CDR1 SGHRS, CDR2 YFSETQ. The CDR3 runs 16 residues. The CDR3: CASSTIPGLQTDTQYF. The DNA for the CDR3 is TGCGCCAGCAGTACTATCCCGGGACTCCAGACAGATACGCAGTATTTT. Together with reference TRBV5-1 and TRBJ2-3, the CDR3 gives the full variable domain: KAGVTQTPRYLIKTRGQQVTLSCSPISGHRSVSWYQQTPGQGLQFLFEYFSETQRNKGNFPGRFSGRQFSNSRSEMNVSTLELGDSALYLCASSTIPGLQTDTQYFGPGTRLTVL.

This chain connects TRBV25-1 to TRBJ1-2; no clear D. CDR1 is MGHDK and CDR2 is SYGVNS in the germline V gene. Trimming left V 2 bases short and J 8 bases short, with 6 bases between. This CDR3 is 11 amino acids long. The CDR3 region has the DNA TGTGCCAGCAGTGAAGGGGAAGGCTACACCTTC. Its protein is CASSEGEGYTF.

V usage is TRBV5-1 and J usage is TRBJ2-2; D is unclear. With 4 bases removed from V and 0 bases from J, the gap between germline ends came to 13 bases. Germline CDR1 is SGHRS and CDR2 is YFSETQ. The CDR3 is 16 amino acids. CDR3 amino acids: CASSPTGRTNTGELFF. The CDR3 DNA reads as TGCGCCAGCAGCCCAACCGGACGGACGAACACCGGGGAGCTGTTTTTT. The full variable domain, with the rest looked up from reference TRBV5-1 and TRBJ2-2, is KAGVTQTPRYLIKTRGQQVTLSCSPISGHRSVSWYQQTPGQGLQFLFEYFSETQRNKGNFPGRFSGRQFSNSRSEMNVSTLELGDSALYLCASSPTGRTNTGELFFGEGSRLTVL.

This sequence joins TRBV12-3 or TRBV12-4 and TRBJ2-3, with 7 nucleotides matching TRBD1. The CDR3 covers 16 residues. Trimming cost V 6 bases and J 7 bases; bases outside gene matches: 16. The CDR3 loop reads CASSSWVGQAFYTQYF. CDR3 in DNA: TGTGCCAGCAGCTCCTGGGTCGGACAGGCTTTCTATACGCAGTATTTT.

This clonotype has only a few counts. The genes are TRBV7-2 and TRBJ2-7; D is uncertain. The V and J ends lost 5 bases and 1 base respectively, with 12 bases between them. The CDR3 totals 14 residues. Germline lookup yields CDR1 SGHTA and CDR2 FQGNSA. CDR3 in DNA: TGTGCCAGCAGCACCAACAAGGGTTCCTACGAGCAGTACTTC. It specifies CASSTNKGSYEQYF.

There are many counts of this clonotype. V and J are TRBV28 and TRBJ2-7, with D uncertain. The germline gives CDR1 MDHEN, CDR2 SYDVKM. Between the trimmed V and J ends, which lost 3 bases and 0 bases, there was a span of 9 bases. The CDR3 is 14 amino acids. The CDR3 here is CASSFGGSSYEQYF. The CDR3 DNA reads as TGTGCCAGCAGTTTTGGCGGCAGCTCCTACGAGCAGTACTTC.

V gene TRBV6-2 or TRBV6-3 combines with J gene TRBJ2-2; tentatively, D is TRBD1 (6 bases). Trimming cost V 10 bases and J 3 bases, with 15 bases left between them. Looked up from germline, CDR1 is MNHEY and CDR2 is SVGEGT. CDR3 length equals 14 residues. The CDR3 reads CATNQGKYTGELFF. The CDR3 region has the DNA TGTGCCACCAATCAGGGGAAGTACACCGGGGAGCTGTTTTTT.

The table lists this clonotype with a few counts. This chain joins TRBV28 and TRBJ2-5, with a tentative D call TRBD1 (5 bases). V shed 9 bases and J shed 1 base, with 18 bases lying between them. CDR1 is MDHEN, CDR2 SYDVKM, per germline. The CDR3 contains 15 residues. The CDR3, as DNA: TGTGCCAGTAGAGGTGCGCAGGGTCGCCAAGAGACCCAGTACTTC. It specifies CASRGAQGRQETQYF.

For this clonotype: The germline gene is not matched at one end of the junction; a read error may be the cause. This chain uses TRBV7-6 with TRBJ2-7, with 7 positions matching TRBD2. Germline loops: CDR1 SGHVS, CDR2 FNYEAQ. The CDR3 loop spans 14 amino acids. CDR3 region: CASRPDERDYEQHF. Written as DNA, the CDR3 is TGTGCCAGCAGGCCCGATGAGCGGGACTACGAGCAGCACTTC.

A word on this clonotype: Since no conserved phenylalanine or tryptophan closes the CDR3, a read error is the likely cause. No DNA is shown, since the ends of the CDR3 on it are uncertain; the CDR3 is the one TCRdb lists. The chain has TRBV14 and TRBJ2-4; the table's D call TRBD1 went unverified against the DNA. Germline loops: CDR1 SGHDN, CDR2 FVKESK. 8 amino acids form the CDR3, both terminal residues included. CDR3 in amino acids: CASSRIAG.